This TCR beta chain was recorded in a study of blood T cell repertoires in COVID-19 (TCRdb year 2020). Study-wide context: The collaborator samples originated in the United States, Italy and Spain and spanned the acute and convalescent phases of COVID-19. The prospective study material was composed of cDNA or gDNA derived from T cells, B-cell-depleted T cells, or PBMCs. Deeply sampled blood TCRbeta repertoires from subjects exposed to, actively infected with, or recovered from COVID-19 were included in the dataset. A freely available public database, intended as a resource for researchers studying the immune response to SARS-CoV-2, is where the repertoires were released. The samples were drawn from the first 160 participants of the ongoing ImmuneRACE study and from 950 to 1,500 subjects provided by 6 global collaborators. A de-identified subject ID, COVID-19 status, age in years and sex were almost always included in the sample metadata. HLA class I and class II types, where available, came from metadata supplied by the sample provider rather than from assay-based typing.

TCRbeta CDR3 regions were amplified from genomic DNA using the immunoSEQ Assay, a bias-controlled multiplex PCR. Per the authors' processing: Nucleated cell counts per sample were estimated from amplification of reference gene primers within the assay. To quantify the absolute abundance of each unique TCRbeta CDR3 rearrangement, sequence reads were collapsed and filtered. For each sample, productive Simpson clonality was calculated as the square root of Simpson's diversity index over productive rearrangements. As stored in TCRdb, this immuneACCESS dataset retains in-frame rearrangements with V and J assigned. A fraction of the clones does not appear; measured against another copy, unresolved V genes explain less than half of the discrepancy, and the remainder lacks a known reason. The D gene and trimming were derived from the DNA, and the V and J assignments and clone size from that table. The sample profile shows 250,000 to 350,000 clones; about 85% of them were found once. The ten biggest clones cover about 2.5% of the sample.

In the prospective study, participants were roughly 18 to 95 years old, resided in about 25 geographic areas of the United States, and were enrolled through a virtual design. In the prospective study, cohorts were assigned on the basis of participant-reported clinical history obtained from a screening survey and a study questionnaire. Recovered participants in ImmuneRACE Cohort 3 were defined as having two consecutive negative NP/OP PCR tests, clearance from a healthcare professional, or resolution of symptoms. Mobile phlebotomists in the prospective study collected whole blood, serum and a nasopharyngeal or oropharyngeal swab from every participant. Additional blood draws and questionnaires over an approximately 2-month period could optionally be provided by prospective study participants. Prospective study blood samples were shipped either frozen or at room temperature before DNA extraction.

Here is what the overall study found, with its caveats: The amount of clinical and demographic metadata varied by source and participant and was provided uncurated.

Taken from the germline V gene (reference sequence), the CDR1 and CDR2 loops are PRHDT and FYEKMQ. The CDR3 spans 13 residues, from the cysteine through the phenylalanine. CDR3 DNA only is kept here, 39 bases in frame from base 1. V was cut back by 4 bases and J by 8 bases, leaving a gap of 14 bases between them. Turning to this clone: The specificity of this receptor is unknown. No much larger clone exists at a distance of one base, and base qualities are not known.

The sample taken for sequencing was PBMCs or T cells enriched from blood (not recorded which). This sequence was found in a woman aged 50 to 65 who had recovered from COVID-19. The rearranged segments are TRBV13 and TRBJ1-2; D gene: possibly TRBD1, on 5 matching bases. The DNA sequence is as follows: TGTGCCAGCAGCTCCAGGGTCACGGCGGGCTACACCTTC. This encodes CASSSRVTAGYTF.